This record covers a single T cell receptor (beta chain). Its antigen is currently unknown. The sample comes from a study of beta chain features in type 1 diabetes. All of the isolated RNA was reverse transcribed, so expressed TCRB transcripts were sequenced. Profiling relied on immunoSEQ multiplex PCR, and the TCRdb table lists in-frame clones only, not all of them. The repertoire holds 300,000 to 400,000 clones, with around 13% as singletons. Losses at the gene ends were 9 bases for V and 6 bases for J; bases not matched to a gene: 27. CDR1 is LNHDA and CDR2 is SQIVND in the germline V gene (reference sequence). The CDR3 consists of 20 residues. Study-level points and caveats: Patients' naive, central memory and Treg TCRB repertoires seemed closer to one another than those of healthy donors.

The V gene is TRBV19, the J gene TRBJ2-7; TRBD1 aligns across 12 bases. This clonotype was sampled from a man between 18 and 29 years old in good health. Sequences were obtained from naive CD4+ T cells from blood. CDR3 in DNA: TGTGCCAGCCCAGCTACGGGACAGGGGGCAGGCGGATCTAAACCTCCCGAGCAGTACTTC. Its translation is CASPATGQGAGGSKPPEQYF.